The clone carrying this T cell receptor beta chain was seen many times. The record originates from a study of spatial heterogeneity in lung cancer. On the study more broadly: Detection consistently captured more beta-chain sequences than alpha-chain sequences. Every unique TCR and UMI combination, on average, appeared more than ten times in raw reads.

Every individual TCR cDNA molecule carried its own unique molecular identifier, which allowed correction of PCR and sequencing errors. MiXCR was run by TCRdb on the 5' RACE reads, yielding one entry per CDR3 protein. The sample holds about 75,000 distinct CDR3 sequences, 10% to 15% seen once. Time point here: sample taken at primary tumor resection. In each case, whole RNA from tumor, nontumor lung or frozen PBMC was sequenced unsorted. Untreated early-stage non-small cell lung cancer patients, roughly 72 in total, were the donors. The ends were cut back, 6 bases at V and 3 bases at J, with 9 bases in the middle. The V gene's germline CDR1 is DFQATT and CDR2 SNEGSKA (reference sequence). This CDR3 region has 12 residues.

The gene calls are TRBV20-1 and TRBJ1-3; a possible D gene is TRBD1 (6 bases). The sequenced sample was PBMCs, obtained at surgery. The source is a male donor with early-stage non-small cell lung cancer. The CDR3 bases are TGCAGTGCCGAGGGGGTTGGAAACACCATATATTTT. Translating gives CSAEGVGNTIYF.